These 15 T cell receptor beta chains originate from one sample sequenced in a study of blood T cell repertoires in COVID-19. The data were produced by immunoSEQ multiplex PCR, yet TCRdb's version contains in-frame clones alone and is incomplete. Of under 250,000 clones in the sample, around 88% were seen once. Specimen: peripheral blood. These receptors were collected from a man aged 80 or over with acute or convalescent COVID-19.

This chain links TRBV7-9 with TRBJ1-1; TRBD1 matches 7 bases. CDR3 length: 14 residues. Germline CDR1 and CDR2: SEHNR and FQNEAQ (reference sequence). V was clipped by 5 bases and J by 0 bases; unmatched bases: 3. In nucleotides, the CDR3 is TGTGCCAGCAGCCAGACAGGGATGAACACTGAAGCTTTCTTT. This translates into CASSQTGMNTEAFF.

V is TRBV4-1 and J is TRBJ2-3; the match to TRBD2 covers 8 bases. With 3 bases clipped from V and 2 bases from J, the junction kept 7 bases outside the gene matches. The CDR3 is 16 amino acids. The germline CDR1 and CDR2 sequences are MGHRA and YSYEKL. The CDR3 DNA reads TGCGCCAGCAGCCACCCCTTACTAGCGGCCACAGATACGCAGTATTTT. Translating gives CASSHPLLAATDTQYF.

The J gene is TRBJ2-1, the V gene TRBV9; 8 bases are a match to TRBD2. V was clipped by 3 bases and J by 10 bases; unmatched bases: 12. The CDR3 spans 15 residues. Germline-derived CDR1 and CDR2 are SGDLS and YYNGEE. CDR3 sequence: CASSATGGGAREQFF. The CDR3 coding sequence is TGTGCCAGCAGCGCGACCGGGGGGGGCGCGAGGGAGCAGTTCTTC. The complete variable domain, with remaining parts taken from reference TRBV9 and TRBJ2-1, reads DSGVTQTPKHLITATGQRVTLRCSPRSGDLSVYWYQQSLDQGLQFLIQYYNGEERAKGNILERFSAQQFPDLHSELNLSSLELGDSALYFCASSATGGGAREQFFGPGTRLTVL.

CDR3 nucleotides: TGTGCCAGCAGGGTCCATACAGGGAACACTGAAGCTTTCTTT. Translated: CASRVHTGNTEAFF. The rearrangement links TRBV6-5 to TRBJ1-1, with D maybe TRBD1 (5 bases). CDR3 size: 14 residues. V was trimmed by 6 bases and J by 1 base, leaving 12 bases between them. Per germline, CDR1 MNHEY and CDR2 SVGAGI.

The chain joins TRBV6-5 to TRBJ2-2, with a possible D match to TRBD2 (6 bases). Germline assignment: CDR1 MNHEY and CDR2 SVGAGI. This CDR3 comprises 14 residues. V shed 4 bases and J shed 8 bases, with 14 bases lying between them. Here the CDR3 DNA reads TGTGCCAGCAGTTCGGGACTCGAGGTGGGGGAGCTGTTTTTT. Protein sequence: CASSSGLEVGELFF.

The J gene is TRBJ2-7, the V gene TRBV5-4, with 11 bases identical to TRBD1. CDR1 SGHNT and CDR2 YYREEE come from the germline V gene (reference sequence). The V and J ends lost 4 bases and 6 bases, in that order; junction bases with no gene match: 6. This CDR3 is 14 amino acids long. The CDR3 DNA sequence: TGTGCCAGCAGCCAAACCGGGACAGGGGGCGAGCAGTACTTC. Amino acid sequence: CASSQTGTGGEQYF.

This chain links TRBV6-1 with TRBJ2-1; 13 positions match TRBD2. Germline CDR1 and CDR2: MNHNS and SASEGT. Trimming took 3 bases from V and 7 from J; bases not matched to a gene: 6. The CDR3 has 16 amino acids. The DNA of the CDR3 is TGTGCCAGCAGTGAGACACTAGCGGGAGGGTCAAATGAGCAGTTCTTC. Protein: CASSETLAGGSNEQFF.

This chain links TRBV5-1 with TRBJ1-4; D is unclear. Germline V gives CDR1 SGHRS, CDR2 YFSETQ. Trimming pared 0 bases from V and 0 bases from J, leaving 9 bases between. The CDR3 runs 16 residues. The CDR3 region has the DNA TGCGCCAGCAGCTTGGTTCCCGGGGCAACTAATGAAAAACTGTTTTTT. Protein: CASSLVPGATNEKLFF. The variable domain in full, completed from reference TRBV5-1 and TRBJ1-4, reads KAGVTQTPRYLIKTRGQQVTLSCSPISGHRSVSWYQQTPGQGLQFLFEYFSETQRNKGNFPGRFSGRQFSNSRSEMNVSTLELGDSALYLCASSLVPGATNEKLFFGSGTQLSVL.

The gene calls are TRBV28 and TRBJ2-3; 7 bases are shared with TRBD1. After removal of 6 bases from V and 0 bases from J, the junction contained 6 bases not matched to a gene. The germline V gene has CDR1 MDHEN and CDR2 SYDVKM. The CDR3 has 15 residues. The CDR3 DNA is TGTGCCAGCAGCGTGGGACAGAGAAGCACAGATACGCAGTATTTT. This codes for CASSVGQRSTDTQYF.

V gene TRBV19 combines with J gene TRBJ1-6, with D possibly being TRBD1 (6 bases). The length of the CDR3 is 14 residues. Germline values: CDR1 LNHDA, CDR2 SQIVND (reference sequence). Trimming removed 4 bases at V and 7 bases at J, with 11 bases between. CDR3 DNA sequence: TGTGCCAGTAGTAACGGACAGTCGAATTCACCCCTCCACTTT. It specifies CASSNGQSNSPLHF.

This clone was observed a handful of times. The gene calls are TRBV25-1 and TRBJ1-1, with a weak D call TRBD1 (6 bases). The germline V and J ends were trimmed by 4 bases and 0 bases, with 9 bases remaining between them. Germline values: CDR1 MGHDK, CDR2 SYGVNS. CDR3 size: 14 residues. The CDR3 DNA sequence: TGTGCCAGCAGTGGGGGACACTTGAACACTGAAGCTTTCTTT. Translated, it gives CASSGGHLNTEAFF.

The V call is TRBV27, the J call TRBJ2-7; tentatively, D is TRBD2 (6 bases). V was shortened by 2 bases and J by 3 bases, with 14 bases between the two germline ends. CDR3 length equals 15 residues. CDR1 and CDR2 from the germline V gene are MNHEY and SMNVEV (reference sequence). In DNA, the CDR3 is TGTGCCAGCAGTTTAATAGGGCAGGGAGGCTACGAGCAGTACTTC. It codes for CASSLIGQGGYEQYF.

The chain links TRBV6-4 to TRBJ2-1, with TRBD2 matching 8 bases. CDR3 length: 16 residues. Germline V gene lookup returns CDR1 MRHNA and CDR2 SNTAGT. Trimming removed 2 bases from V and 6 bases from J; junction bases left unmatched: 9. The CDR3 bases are TGTGCCAGCAGTGACCATCTAGCGGGCGGTATCAATGAGCAGTTCTTC. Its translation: CASSDHLAGGINEQFF.

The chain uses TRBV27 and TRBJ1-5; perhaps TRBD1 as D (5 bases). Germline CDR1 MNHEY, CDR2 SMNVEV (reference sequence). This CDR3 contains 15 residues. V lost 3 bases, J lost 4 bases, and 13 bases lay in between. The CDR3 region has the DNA TGTGCCAGCAGTTTGGGCAGCGGGGGAAATCAGCCCCAGCATTTT. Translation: CASSLGSGGNQPQHF.

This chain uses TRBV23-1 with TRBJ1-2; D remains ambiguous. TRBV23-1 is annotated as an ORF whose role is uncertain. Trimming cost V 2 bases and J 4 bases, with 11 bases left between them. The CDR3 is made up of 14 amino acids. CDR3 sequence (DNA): TGCGCCAGCAGTCAACTCCAGGATGGCTATGGCTACACCTTC. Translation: CASSQLQDGYGYTF.